This record looks at one T cell receptor beta chain sequence and its context. This clonotype was seen only once. The antigen it recognizes is unknown. No base-level quality is on record; no much larger clone is a single base apart. One read alone is weak evidence. This entry is derived from a study of T cell repertoires in breast cancer (TCRdb year 2016). Notes on the research overall: Tumors, lymph nodes and peripheral blood lymphocytes from breast cancer patients were profiled in the study, along with peripheral blood from healthy control donors. Tumors and tumor-involved lymph nodes were minced and digested with Liberase and DNase, then filtered through 70-um and 40-um filters. ER+/PR+ status was present in the majority of the roughly 23 patient tumors that were analyzed for shared TCRs. Tumor-free lymph nodes were processed with no enzymatic digestion, and blood samples were separated using Ficoll. Controls included nine healthy donors of an age range similar to the patients. The study reasoned that TCRs shared between breast cancer patients would target shared antigens, given breast cancer's low mutational burden and rare common mutations. Sequencing yielded on average approximately 540,000 sequences per sample and roughly 9.5 reads per input cell. Results and caveats for the whole study, not just this receptor: Possible tumor specificity was suggested for around 20 TCR pairs that were shared across seven or more patient tumors yet rarely found in control blood. Tumor-involved sentinel lymph nodes shared about fourfold more TCRs with matched tumor repertoires than tumor-free nodes (about 7.7% versus 2%). Discarding singleton TCRs and sampling only part of each tumor may have missed genuine antitumor clones. Because transcript abundance and primer differences skewed clone recovery, emulsion RT-PCR was regarded as qualitative rather than quantitative. Shared TCRs were encoded by various nucleotide sequences, which suggests selection and expansion based on antigen. TRBV7 predominated among shared TCRs, which may reflect tumor recognition or a mispriming bias from eight TRBV7 primers.

Reading from cysteine to phenylalanine, the CDR3 counts 16 amino acids. The sequence is cut down to CDR3 DNA, 48 bases in frame from base 1. Ends trimmed: V by 1 base, J by 0 bases; bases unmatched to a gene: 3. The library was built by means of emulsion pairing. A second nested PCR with blocking oligos suppressed unpaired genes, then a third nested PCR added Illumina adaptors and barcodes. Each master mix for emulsion RT-PCR held about 5,000-250,000 T cells along with C-region, Stepout and V-region primers. The Micellula Emulsion and Purification Kit was used to make the emulsions, and Qiagen OneStep RT-PCR reagents were used for RT-PCR. Pooled libraries were sequenced on an Illumina MiSeq with paired-end 2 x 250 reads. On the study's bioinformatics: In Galaxy, read pairs were joined and then clipped at the engineered overlap into separate alpha and beta files, and any unclipped reads were discarded. Alpha-beta pairs were assigned with CompleteTCR, a MiTCR-based pipeline that links chains sharing read cluster identifiers using an R script. TCR sequences that were observed only once, representing about 1-3.3%, were removed as potential sequencing errors. The raw public reads went through TCRdb reprocessing: fastp at Q25, MiXCR clone calling, in-frame beta chains kept. Rows are combined by CDR3 protein, so each entry shows the most common genes and DNA. The V and J calls come from TCRdb's annotation, not from the publication. A total of tens of thousands of distinct CDR3 sequences appear in this sample, over 40% of them only once. The ten largest clones add up to around 60% of the sample.

The study used an expanded emulsion RT-PCR method with primers for all TCR V genes to analyze paired alpha-beta TCRs of CD8+ T cells. CD8+ T cells were isolated with a CD8 positive selection kit and incubated overnight in 9 to 10 IU/mL IL-2 before emulsion RT-PCR. The sample consisted of CD8+ T cells. The sequence is built from TRBV12-3 or TRBV12-4 and TRBJ2-1; 7 junctional bases match TRBD2. This clonotype was obtained from a pool of human donors with breast cancer or a healthy control (not recorded which). The CDR3 protein: CASSLGSGASYNEQFF. The DNA sequence follows: TGTGCCAGCAGTTTAGGGAGCGGGGCCTCCTACAATGAGCAGTTCTTC.